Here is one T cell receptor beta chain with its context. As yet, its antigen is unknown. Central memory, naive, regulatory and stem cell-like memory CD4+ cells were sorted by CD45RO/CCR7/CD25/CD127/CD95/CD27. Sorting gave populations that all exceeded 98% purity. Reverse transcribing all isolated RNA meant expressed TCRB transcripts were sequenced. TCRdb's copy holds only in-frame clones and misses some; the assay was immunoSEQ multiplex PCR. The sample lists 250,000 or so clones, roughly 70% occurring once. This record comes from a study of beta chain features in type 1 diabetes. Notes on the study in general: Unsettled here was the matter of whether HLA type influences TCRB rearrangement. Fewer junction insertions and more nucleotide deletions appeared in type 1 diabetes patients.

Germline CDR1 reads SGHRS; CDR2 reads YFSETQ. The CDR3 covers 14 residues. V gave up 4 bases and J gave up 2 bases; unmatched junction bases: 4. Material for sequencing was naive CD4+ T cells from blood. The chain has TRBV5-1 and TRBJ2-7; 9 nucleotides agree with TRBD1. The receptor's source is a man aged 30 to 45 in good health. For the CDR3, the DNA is TGCGCCAGCAGCATGGACAGGGGCCCCTACGAGCAGTACTTC. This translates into CASSMDRGPYEQYF.